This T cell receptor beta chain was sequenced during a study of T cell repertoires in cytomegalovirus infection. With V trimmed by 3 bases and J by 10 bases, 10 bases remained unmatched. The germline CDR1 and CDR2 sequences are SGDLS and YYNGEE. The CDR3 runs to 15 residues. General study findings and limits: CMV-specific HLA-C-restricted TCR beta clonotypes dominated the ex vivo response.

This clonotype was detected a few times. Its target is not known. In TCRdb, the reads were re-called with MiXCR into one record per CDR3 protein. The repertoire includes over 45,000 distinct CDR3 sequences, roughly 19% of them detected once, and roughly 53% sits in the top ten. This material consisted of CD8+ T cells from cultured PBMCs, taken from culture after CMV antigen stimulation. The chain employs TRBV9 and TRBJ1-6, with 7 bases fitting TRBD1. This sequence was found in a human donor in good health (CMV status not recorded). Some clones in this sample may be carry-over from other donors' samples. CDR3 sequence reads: CASSASTGLGSPLHF. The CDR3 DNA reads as TGTGCCAGCAGCGCATCGACAGGGCTAGGGTCACCCCTCCACTTT.